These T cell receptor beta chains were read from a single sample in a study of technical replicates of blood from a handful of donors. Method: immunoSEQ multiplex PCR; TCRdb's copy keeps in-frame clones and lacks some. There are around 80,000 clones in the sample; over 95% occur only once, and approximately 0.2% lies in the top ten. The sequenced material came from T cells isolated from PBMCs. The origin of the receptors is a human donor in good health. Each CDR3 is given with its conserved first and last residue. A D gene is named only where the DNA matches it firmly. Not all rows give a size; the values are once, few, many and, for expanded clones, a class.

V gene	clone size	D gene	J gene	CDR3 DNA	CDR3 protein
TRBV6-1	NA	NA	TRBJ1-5	TGTGCCAGCAGTGAGAAGCGCTTGGTGAACAATCAGCCCCAGCATTTT	CASSEKRLVNNQPQHF
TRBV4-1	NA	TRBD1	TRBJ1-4	TGCGCCAGCAGCTTAAGGGGTACAGGGGTTACTACTAATGAAAAACTGTTTTTT	CASSLRGTGVTTNEKLFF
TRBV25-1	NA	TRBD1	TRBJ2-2	TGTGCCAGCACCGGGACAGCGAACACCGGGGAGCTGTTTTTT	CASTGTANTGELFF
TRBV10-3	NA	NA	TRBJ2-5	TGTGCCATCAGTGGCGGAATAAAAGAGACCCAGTACTTC	CAISGGIKETQYF
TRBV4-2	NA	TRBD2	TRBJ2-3	TGTGCCAGCAGCCCCCGGCCGCTAGCGGACACAGATACGCAGTATTTT	CASSPRPLADTDTQYF
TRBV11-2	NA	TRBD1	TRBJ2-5	TGTGCCAGCAGCCCCCGACAGGGCCGAGGGGAAGAGACCCAGTACTTC	CASSPRQGRGEETQYF
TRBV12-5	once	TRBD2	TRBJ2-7	TGTGCTAGTGGTTTTCGGACTAGCGGGAGGGCCGACGAGCAGTACTTC	CASGFRTSGRADEQYF
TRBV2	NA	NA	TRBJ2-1	TGTGCCAGCAGTGATTATGGGCTTATGAATGAGCAGTTCTTC	CASSDYGLMNEQFF
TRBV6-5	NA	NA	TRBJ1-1	TGTGCCAGCAGTTTTTACAGGGCCACTGAAGCTTTCTTT	CASSFYRATEAFF
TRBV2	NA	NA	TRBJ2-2	TGTGCCAGCAGTGAACGGCTAGCCGGCGGGGAGCTGTTTTTT	CASSERLAGGELFF
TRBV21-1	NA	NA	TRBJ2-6	TGTGCCAGCAGCAAAAGTTGTAGGAGAGGCTCTGGGGCCAACGTCCTGACTTTC	CASSKSCRRGSGANVLTF
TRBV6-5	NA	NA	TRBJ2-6	TGTGCCAGCAGTTGGAGCACGTCTGGGGCCAACGTCCTGACTTTC	CASSWSTSGANVLTF
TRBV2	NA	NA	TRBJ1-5	TGTGCCAGCAGTGAGGGGCATCAGCCCCAGCATTTT	CASSEGHQPQHF
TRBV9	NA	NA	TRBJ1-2	TGTGCCAGCAGTGCCGCGGTGGGCTATGGCTACACCTTC	CASSAAVGYGYTF
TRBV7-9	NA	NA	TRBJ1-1	TGTGCCAGCAGCTTACTAGATAGGAACACTGAAGCTTTCTTT	CASSLLDRNTEAFF
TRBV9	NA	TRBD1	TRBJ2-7	TGTGCCAGCAGCTCAACAAAAGACAGGGGGTACGAGCAGTACTTC	CASSSTKDRGYEQYF
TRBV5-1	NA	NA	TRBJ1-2	TGCGCCAGCAGCCCCGGGTGGGGGGGCTATGGCTACACCTTC	CASSPGWGGYGYTF
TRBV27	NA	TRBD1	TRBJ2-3	TGTGCCAGCAGGACAGGGGGCGCGGATACGCAGTATTTT	CASRTGGADTQYF
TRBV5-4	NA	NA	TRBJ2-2	TGTGCCAGCAGCTCTAGGACAACGCACAGGGAGCTGTTTTTT	CASSSRTTHRELFF
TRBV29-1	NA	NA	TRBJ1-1	TGCAGCGTTGTACAGGGTAGGAACACTGAAGCTTTCTTT	CSVVQGRNTEAFF
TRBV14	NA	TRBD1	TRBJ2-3	TGTGCCAGCAGGCGAACAGGACAGGGTACAGATACGCAGTATTTT	CASRRTGQGTDTQYF
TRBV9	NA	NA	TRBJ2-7	TGTGCCAGCAGCTCGAGGACAGATAGGGAGCAGTACTTC	CASSSRTDREQYF
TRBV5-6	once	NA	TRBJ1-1	TGTGCCAGCAGCCTTGACTGGAACACTGAAGCTTTCTTT	CASSLDWNTEAFF
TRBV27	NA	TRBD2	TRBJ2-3	TGTGCCAGCAGTTTTGTCGCGGGAGTAGATACGCAGTATTTT	CASSFVAGVDTQYF
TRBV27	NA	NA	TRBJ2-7	TGTGCCAGCAGTTTATGGGGGCCTAGGGACGAGCAGTACTTC	CASSLWGPRDEQYF
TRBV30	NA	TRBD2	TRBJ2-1	TGTGCCTGGAGTTGGACTAGCGGGAGTATGAATGAGCAGTTCTTC	CAWSWTSGSMNEQFF
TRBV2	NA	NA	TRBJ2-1	TGTGCCAGTGACCTCCGGGATTCGTCGGGTGAGCAGTTCTTC	CASDLRDSSGEQFF
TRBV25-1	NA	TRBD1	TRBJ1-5	TGTGCCAGCAGTCCTTCCGGGACAGTCAATCAGCCCCAGCATTTT	CASSPSGTVNQPQHF
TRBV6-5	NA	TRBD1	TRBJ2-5	TGTGCCAGCAGTTCCCAAGCAACAGGGGGGGAGACCCAGTACTTC	CASSSQATGGETQYF
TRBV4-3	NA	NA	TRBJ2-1	TGCGCCAGCAGGGTGACGGAGGCCGCCTACAATGAGCAGTTCTTC	CASRVTEAAYNEQFF
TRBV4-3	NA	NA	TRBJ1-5	TGCGCCAGCAGCCAAAGCCTCGGGAGGAGCCAGCCCCAGCATTTT	CASSQSLGRSQPQHF
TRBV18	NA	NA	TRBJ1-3	TGTGCCAGCTCATTGCCCGGTTCTGGAAACACCATATATTTT	CASSLPGSGNTIYF
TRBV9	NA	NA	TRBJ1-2	TGTGCCAGCAGCGTAGGTACGCGGGCCTATGGCTACACCTTC	CASSVGTRAYGYTF
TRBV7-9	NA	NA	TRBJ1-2	TGTGCCAGCAGCTTTGACGTGGGGGAGGAAGGCTACACCTTC	CASSFDVGEEGYTF
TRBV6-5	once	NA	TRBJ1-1	TGTGCCAGCAGTTACCAAGGCGGCCGTTTGAACACTGAAGCTTTCTTT	CASSYQGGRLNTEAFF
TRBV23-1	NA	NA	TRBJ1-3	TGCGCCAGCCGACACATCTCTGGAAACACCATATATTTT	CASRHISGNTIYF
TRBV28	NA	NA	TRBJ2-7	TGTGCCAGCAGTTTAGAACGTGCGGAGCAGTACTTC	CASSLERAEQYF
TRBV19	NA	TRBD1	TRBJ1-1	TGTGCCAGTAGACCTCTGGGACAGGGGGCCCGGACTGAAGCTTTCTTT	CASRPLGQGARTEAFF